The 22 T cell receptor beta chains reported below all come from one sample, sequenced in a study of early T cells in non-severe SARS-CoV-2 infection. TCRdb recomputed calls from the 5' RACE reads with MiXCR, one row per CDR3 protein. Among some 50,000 distinct CDR3 sequences, 5.6% were seen once, and the ten largest hold under 5%. The sample consisted of whole blood. These TCRs come from an adult who was a healthcare worker with PCR-confirmed SARS-CoV-2 infection or an uninfected control (not recorded which).

This chain links TRBV18 with TRBJ1-1; D is undetermined. With 2 bases removed from V and 1 base from J, the gap between germline ends came to 8 bases. The CDR3 spans 14 residues. Germline CDR1 reads KGHSH; CDR2 reads LQKENI. CDR3 nucleotide sequence: TGTGCCAGCTCACCAAACTTACGGAACACTGAAGCTTTCTTT. Its protein product is CASSPNLRNTEAFF.

This clonotype was counted a few times. The chain joins TRBV20-1 to TRBJ1-2, with no clear D. Deletions cut 8 bases from V and 2 bases from J, with 15 bases between. The germline V gene has CDR1 DFQATT and CDR2 SNEGSKA (reference sequence). The CDR3 totals 13 residues. The CDR3 DNA follows: TGCAGTTGCCAAACGGACGCGAACTATGGCTACACCTTC. Protein product: CSCQTDANYGYTF.

This clonotype was seen ten or more times. This CDR3 is CASRHPSGDTQYF. CDR3 DNA: TGTGCCAGCAGACACCCCTCAGGGGATACGCAGTATTTT. The chain has TRBV6-6 and TRBJ2-3, with D perhaps matching TRBD1 (5 bases). The germline gives CDR1 MNHNY, CDR2 SVGAGI (reference sequence). The V end was cut by 6 bases, the J end by 6 bases, with 13 bases between. The CDR3 sequence is 13 residues long.

This clonotype is judged medium-sized. This chain uses TRBV27 with TRBJ1-5, with D uncertain. Trimming pared 6 bases from V and 4 bases from J, leaving 13 bases between. The germline V gene has CDR1 MNHEY and CDR2 SMNVEV (reference sequence). This CDR3 comprises 14 residues. CDR3 residues: CASSRWDGNQPQHF. For the CDR3, the DNA is TGTGCCAGCAGCCGCTGGGATGGTAATCAGCCCCAGCATTTT.

This clonotype showed up many times. The chain couples TRBV7-8 to TRBJ1-2; perhaps TRBD1 as D (5 bases). Trimming took 4 bases from V and 2 from J, leaving 8 bases between them. Per germline, CDR1 SGHVS and CDR2 FQNEAQ. CDR3 size: 13 residues. CDR3 bases: TGTGCCAGCAGCTCGGCAGGGAACTATGGCTACACCTTC. It codes for CASSSAGNYGYTF.

This clonotype has ten or more counts. The chain carries TRBV5-1 and TRBJ2-5; the D gene is possibly TRBD1 (6 bases). The CDR3 is 17 amino acids. CDR1 and CDR2 (germline): SGHRS, YFSETQ. Trimming removed 6 bases at V and 0 bases at J, with 21 bases between. CDR3 nucleotide sequence: TGCGCCAGCACACCCCCGAGCGCAGGGGCGTACCAAGAGACCCAGTACTTC. This translates into CASTPPSAGAYQETQYF. Looking up the rest from reference TRBV5-1 and TRBJ2-5 gives the full variable domain: KAGVTQTPRYLIKTRGQQVTLSCSPISGHRSVSWYQQTPGQGLQFLFEYFSETQRNKGNFPGRFSGRQFSNSRSEMNVSTLELGDSALYLCASTPPSAGAYQETQYFGPGTRLLVL.

Many counts were recorded for this clonotype. V usage is TRBV14 and J usage is TRBJ1-1; TRBD1 might be the D (5 bases). CDR3 size: 14 residues. Trimming removed 2 bases at V and 8 bases at J, with 15 bases between. CDR1 is SGHDN, CDR2 FVKESK, per germline. CDR3 amino acids: CASSQRGWREEAFF. The CDR3 DNA sequence: TGTGCCAGCAGCCAAAGGGGTTGGAGGGAAGAAGCTTTCTTT.

The gene calls are TRBV7-2 and TRBJ2-5; possible D gene TRBD2, 6 bases. V shed 3 bases and J shed 2 bases, with 13 bases lying between them. The CDR3 loop spans 15 amino acids. Germline V gives CDR1 SGHTA, CDR2 FQGNSA. DNA of the CDR3: TGTGCCAGCAGCTTTGACGGCGGGACGCAAGAGACCCAGTACTTC. Translation gives CASSFDGGTQETQYF.

This clonotype has a handful of counts. This sequence joins TRBV7-2 and TRBJ2-7; TRBD2 might be the D (7 bases). Trimming took off 2 bases at V and 6 bases at J, with 11 bases between the two ends. CDR3 length equals 13 residues. The germline CDR1 and CDR2 sequences are SGHTA and FQGNSA. Here the CDR3 DNA reads TGTGCCAGCAGCTTACCGCGGGGGCGCGAGCAGTACTTC. Translation: CASSLPRGREQYF.

This clonotype was recorded many times. This sequence joins TRBV6-1 and TRBJ1-5, with D uncertain. The V and J ends lost 8 bases and 2 bases respectively, with 13 bases between them. The germline CDR1 and CDR2 sequences are MNHNS and SASEGT. The CDR3 is 14 residues long. The CDR3 spells CASAGRVGNQPQHF. CDR3 nucleotide sequence: TGTGCCAGCGCTGGAAGGGTTGGCAATCAGCCCCAGCATTTT.

The J gene is TRBJ2-5, the V gene TRBV7-3; weak D call: TRBD1 (6 bases). The V end lost 5 bases, the J end lost 4 bases, and 14 bases lay between the germline ends. Germline values: CDR1 SGHTA, CDR2 FQGTGA. This CDR3 is built from 14 residues. DNA of the CDR3: TGTGCCAGCAGCGCGAGGGCACAGGGAGAGACCCAGTACTTC. This encodes CASSARAQGETQYF.

This clonotype has a count of ten or more. This chain uses TRBV20-1 with TRBJ2-1; TRBD2 matches 11 bases. Germline assignment: CDR1 DFQATT and CDR2 SNEGSKA (reference sequence). This CDR3 is built from 14 residues. The trim removed 2 bases at V and 9 bases at J, leaving 6 bases unmatched. The CDR3, as DNA: TGCAGTGCTAGATTAGCGGGAGGGCTCGGTGAGCAGTTCTTC. Amino acid sequence: CSARLAGGLGEQFF.

This clonotype was counted many times. This rearrangement joins TRBV29-1 to TRBJ1-2; the D is unclear. V was clipped by 4 bases and J by 8 bases, with 11 bases between them. The CDR3 extends over 11 amino acids. Germline lookup yields CDR1 SQVTM and CDR2 ANQGSEA. The CDR3 protein is CSVVDIGGYTF. The CDR3 DNA sequence: TGCAGCGTTGTCGATATTGGAGGCTACACCTTC.

This clonotype came up many times. The J gene is TRBJ2-3, the V gene TRBV21-1; the table calls TRBD2, which could not be checked here. TRBV21-1 is described as a pseudogene. The CDR3 length is 20 residues. CDR3 DNA: TGTGCCAGCAGCACAAAGGGTCAGATTCTAGCGGGGCATCGCACAGATACGCAGTATTTT. Its protein is CASSTKGQILAGHRTDTQYF.

A few counts support this clonotype. The chain links TRBV20-1 to TRBJ2-1; a possible D gene is TRBD1 (6 bases). Germline V lookup: CDR1 DFQATT, CDR2 SNEGSKA (reference sequence). The V and J ends lost 5 bases and 8 bases respectively, with 19 bases between them. The CDR3 is made up of 14 amino acids. This CDR3 reads CSALTQGRGDEQFF. The CDR3 DNA reads as TGCAGTGCTCTTACACAGGGTAGAGGCGATGAGCAGTTCTTC.

The chain is built from TRBV6-2 or TRBV6-3 and TRBJ2-7; D unresolved. Germline V gene sequence: CDR1 MNHEY, CDR2 SVGEGT. Deletions cut 6 bases from V and 4 bases from J, with 7 bases between. The CDR3 consists of 11 residues. CDR3 residues: CASSDGYEQYF. The CDR3, as DNA: TGTGCCAGCAGCGACGGGTACGAGCAGTACTTC.

The V gene is TRBV29-1, the J gene TRBJ2-6; the D is unclear. Trimming removed 5 bases at V and 4 bases at J, with 3 bases between. Germline CDR1 and CDR2: SQVTM and ANQGSEA. The CDR3 has 11 amino acids. The CDR3 is CSVPGANVLTF. Here the CDR3 DNA reads TGCAGCGTTCCGGGGGCCAACGTCCTGACTTTC.

This clonotype was picked up many times. The genes are TRBV10-3 and TRBJ1-6; tentative D call: TRBD1 (5 bases). CDR1 ENHRY and CDR2 SYGVKD come from the germline V gene. V lost 5 bases and J lost 4, with 12 bases in between. This CDR3 comprises 15 residues. CDR3 DNA sequence: TGTGCCATCAGTACAGACAGTCTATATAATTCACCCCTCCACTTT. Translating it yields CAISTDSLYNSPLHF.

This clonotype was seen at least ten times. The genes are TRBV30 and TRBJ1-2; D is undetermined. The germline V gene has CDR1 GTSNPN and CDR2 SVGIG (reference sequence). Trimming cost V 0 bases and J 5 bases, with 7 bases left between them. The CDR3 is made up of 12 amino acids. The CDR3, as DNA: TGTGCCTGGAGTGTAAGGTTTTATGGCTACACCTTC. This sequence encodes CAWSVRFYGYTF.

This CDR3 reads CASSLDRYSLSSQPQHF. The CDR3 DNA is TGTGCCAGCAGTCTGGACAGATACTCCCTCAGTAGCCAGCCCCAGCATTTT. The chain carries TRBV6-2 or TRBV6-3 and TRBJ1-5; D is perhaps TRBD1 (6 bases). The CDR3 runs 17 residues. V lost 5 bases and J 7 bases, leaving 24 bases between the germline ends. CDR1 and CDR2 from the germline V gene are MNHEY and SVGEGT.

V usage is TRBV7-2 and J usage is TRBJ2-1, with D perhaps TRBD1 (6 bases). This CDR3 has 17 amino acids. Trimming shortened V by 2 bases and J by 0 bases, and 14 bases separated the two germline ends. CDR1 SGHTA and CDR2 FQGNSA come from the germline V gene. The CDR3 nucleotides are TGTGCCAGCAGCTTAACGATCAGGGGTAGCTCCTACAATGAGCAGTTCTTC. Residues: CASSLTIRGSSYNEQFF.

This clonotype was counted many times. The rearrangement joins TRBV24-1 to TRBJ2-7, with TRBD1 matching 11 bases. Unmatched junction bases numbered 8, after V lost 4 bases and J lost 1 base. This CDR3 has 17 residues. Germline CDR1 KGHDR, CDR2 SFDVKD. The CDR3 DNA sequence: TGTGCCACCAGTGAGCCGAAGGACAGGGGGCAATCCTACGAGCAGTACTTC. Translating gives CATSEPKDRGQSYEQYF.